Listed below are T cell receptor beta chains from one sample, sequenced in a study of pediatric ulcerative colitis. Data came from immunoSEQ multiplex PCR; TCRdb stores just in-frame clones and leaves some out. The sample holds tens of thousands of clones, around four fifths seen once. The sample consisted of gut tissue. Receptors originate from a boy between 10 and 17 years old with moderate ulcerative colitis. CDR3s include the opening cysteine and the closing phenylalanine or tryptophan.

>TRBJ2-1|TRBV7-8
CASSLLAGESNEQFF
>TRBJ1-1|TRBV18
CASSRWVNTEAFF
>TRBJ1-5|TRBV19
CASSTSGGFNQPQHF
>TRBJ2-2|TRBV6-5
CASSYLNTGELFF
>TRBJ1-1|TRBV13
CASRDGMENTEAFF
>TRBJ1-3|TRBV6-5
CASSYAAGGSGNTIYF
>TRBJ2-4|TRBV6-6
CASTDRDSRNIQYF
>TRBJ2-2|TRBV19
CASNPGLAGGVYTGELFF
>TRBJ1-1|TRBV18
CASSPTGTRFMNTEAFF
>TRBJ2-7|TRBV18
CASSPSGTGVGYEQYF
>TRBJ1-3|TRBV6-1
CASSEPTGKSSGNTIYF
>TRBJ2-3|TRBV28
CASRPSAGIVSTDTQYF
>TRBJ2-3|TRBV9
CASSVAGGMTDTQYF
>TRBJ1-1|TRBV18
CASSPGRVGTEAFF
>TRBJ1-6|TRBV29-1
CSVRGDNNSPLHF
>TRBJ1-2|TRBV28
CASSRNRGTSYGYTF
>TRBJ2-2|TRBV14
CASSQERGAGELFF
>TRBJ1-1|TRBV15
CATSLGAMNTEAFF
>TRBJ1-6|TRBV28
CASRAGVHNSPLHF
>TRBJ2-4|TRBV28
CASSLTSITIQYF
>TRBJ2-2|TRBV2
CASSDPGLAGKSGELFF
>TRBJ1-2|TRBV29-1
CSVEPGQGVDGYTF
>TRBJ1-5|TRBV4-3
CASSQGQGNQPQHF
>TRBJ2-5|TRBV7-8
CASSFRTGQETQYF
>TRBJ1-1|TRBV2
CARRQPMNTEAFF
>TRBJ1-5|TRBV6-1
CASKWDLTNQPQHF
>TRBJ1-2|TRBV10-3
CAISRGRNYGYTF
>TRBJ1-2|TRBV5-1
CASSLEQAPNYGYTF
>TRBJ1-1|TRBV6-6
CASSSLIMNTEAFF
>TRBJ2-3|TRBV2
CASSPNLAGVTDTQYF
>TRBJ2-3|TRBV5-1
CASSRTGSAADTQYF
>TRBJ2-7|TRBV18
CASSPHRAALNSYEQYF
>TRBJ2-7|TRBV5-8
CASRSRTGKAYEQYF
>TRBJ1-1|TRBV18
CASSPLSDRVTLTAFF
>TRBJ2-7|TRBV19
CASIQGPGYEQYF
>TRBJ2-6|TRBV5-1
CASSLAVREGISGANVLTF
>TRBJ2-1|TRBV25-1
CASSYTQYEQFF
>TRBJ1-3|TRBV9
CASSVDPSSGNTIYF
>TRBJ1-2|TRBV6-4
CASGSRRGYTF
>TRBJ2-2|TRBV6-5
CASSRTSSRTGELFF
>TRBJ1-5|TRBV4-1
CASSQDLGNQPQHF
>TRBJ2-7|TRBV30
CAWSGGDTNSYEQYF
>TRBJ2-5|TRBV5-1
CASSLSAGGLAGPETQYF
>TRBJ1-3|TRBV6-6
CASSYGGGLSGNTIYF
>TRBJ2-3|TRBV6-5
CASSYSGTSGTDTQYF
>TRBJ2-2|TRBV5-1
CASRYPGQGATGELFF
>TRBJ2-5|TRBV6-5
CASSYDVQETQYF
>TRBJ2-5|TRBV4-1
CASSQGGTAGEGETQYF
>TRBJ2-7|TRBV13
CASSLYGVYEQYF
>TRBJ1-2|TRBV6-5
CASSYWAGEQITF
>TRBJ2-7|TRBV10-1
CASSTRAPADGQYF
>TRBJ2-7|TRBV7-6
CASSQGTGLTYEQYF
>TRBJ2-2|TRBV7-9
CASSQTSGITGELFF